A single sample is the source of the 3 T cell receptor beta chains below, sequenced in a study of T cell responses to AZD1222 COVID-19 vaccine. Repertoires were generated with immunoSEQ multiplex PCR, while TCRdb's copy carries only in-frame clones and drops some. The sample records around 87,000 clones, 75% to 90% being singletons. The specimen was peripheral blood, collected 28 days after the second AZD1222 dose. The receptors shown here come from an adult who received the AZD1222 COVID-19 vaccine.

The chain joins TRBV5-1 to TRBJ1-1; 11 positions match TRBD1. Germline CDR1 reads SGHRS; CDR2 reads YFSETQ. This CDR3 comprises 16 residues. V shed 2 bases and J 4 bases; nucleotides not matched to a gene: 7. For the CDR3, the DNA is TGCGCCAGCAGCTTAGGACAGGGGGCAACTATCACTGAAGCTTTCTTT. Translating it yields CASSLGQGATITEAFF.

This clone was picked up a small number of times. The V gene is TRBV6-4, the J gene TRBJ2-2; D is undetermined. Trimming left V 2 bases short and J 3 bases short, with 4 bases between. CDR3 length: 13 amino acids. The germline gives CDR1 MRHNA, CDR2 SNTAGT. The CDR3 DNA reads as TGTGCCAGCAGTGACAAGTACACCGGGGAGCTGTTTTTT. It is translated as CASSDKYTGELFF.

V and J are TRBV5-1 and TRBJ2-5, with 7 bases lining up with TRBD1. After removal of 4 bases from V and 5 bases from J, the junction contained 8 bases not matched to a gene. In germline, CDR1 is SGHRS, CDR2 YFSETQ. The CDR3 contains 14 residues. CDR3 DNA: TGCGCCAGCAGCCCGGGACAGATAAGGGAGACCCAGTACTTC. Translated, it gives CASSPGQIRETQYF.